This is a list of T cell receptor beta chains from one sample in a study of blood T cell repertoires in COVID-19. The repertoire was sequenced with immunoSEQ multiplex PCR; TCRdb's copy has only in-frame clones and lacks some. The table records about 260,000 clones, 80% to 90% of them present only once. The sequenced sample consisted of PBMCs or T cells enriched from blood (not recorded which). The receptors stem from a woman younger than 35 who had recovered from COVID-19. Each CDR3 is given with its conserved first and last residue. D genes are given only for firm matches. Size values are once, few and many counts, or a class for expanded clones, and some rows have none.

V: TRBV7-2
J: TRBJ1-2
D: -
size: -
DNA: TGTGCCAGCAGCTTAGGGCAGGGAACCTATGGCTACACCTTC
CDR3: CASSLGQGTYGYTF

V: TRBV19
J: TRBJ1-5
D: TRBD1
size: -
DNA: TGTGCCAGTAGTGGGGGGACAGGGGGTCCTCAGCCCCAGCATTTT
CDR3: CASSGGTGGPQPQHF

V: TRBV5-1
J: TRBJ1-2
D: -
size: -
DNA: TGCGCCAGCAGCTCCGGACAGCGATATGGCTACACCTTC
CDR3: CASSSGQRYGYTF

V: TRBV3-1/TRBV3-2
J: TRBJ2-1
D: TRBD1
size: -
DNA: TGTGCCAGCAGCCAATTCCAAGGGACAGGCTGGTATGAGCAGTTCTTC
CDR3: CASSQFQGTGWYEQFF

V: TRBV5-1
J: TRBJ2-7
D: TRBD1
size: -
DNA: TGCGCCAGCAGCTTGAGACAGGGTATAAACGAGCAGTACTTC
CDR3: CASSLRQGINEQYF

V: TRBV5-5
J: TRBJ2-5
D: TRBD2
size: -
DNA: TGTGCCAGCAGACGAGGACTAGCGGGGCAAGAGACCCAGTACTTC
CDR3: CASRRGLAGQETQYF

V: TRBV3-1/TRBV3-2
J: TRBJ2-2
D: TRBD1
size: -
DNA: TGTGCCAGCAGCCAAGGAGGGGGCTGGGGCACCGGGGAGCTGTTTTTT
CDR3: CASSQGGGWGTGELFF

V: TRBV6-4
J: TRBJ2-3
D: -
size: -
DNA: TGTGCCAGCAGCCCTGACTACACGGACACAGATACGCAGTATTTT
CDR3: CASSPDYTDTDTQYF

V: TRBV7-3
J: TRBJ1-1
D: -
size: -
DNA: TGTGCCAGCAGCTTTGGGTCAGGGAACACTGAAGCTTTCTTT
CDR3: CASSFGSGNTEAFF

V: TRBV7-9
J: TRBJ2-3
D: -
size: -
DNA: TGTGCCAGCAGCCCGACTAGTTTTGCAGATACGCAGTATTTT
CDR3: CASSPTSFADTQYF

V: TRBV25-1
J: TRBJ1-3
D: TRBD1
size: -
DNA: TGTGCCAGCAGTGAATATCTAAGGGGGCCCTCTGGAAACACCATATATTTT
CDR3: CASSEYLRGPSGNTIYF

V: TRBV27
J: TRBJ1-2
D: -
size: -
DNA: TGTGCCAGCAGTTTGCGGGGGGCGATTGGCTACACCTTC
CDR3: CASSLRGAIGYTF

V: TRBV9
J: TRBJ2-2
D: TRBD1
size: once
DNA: TGTGCCAGCAGCCTAGAGGACAGGGTCGTGGGGGAGCTGTTTTTT
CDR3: CASSLEDRVVGELFF

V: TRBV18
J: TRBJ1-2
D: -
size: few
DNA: TGTGCCAGCTCACCAGAGATTCGCGGCTACACCTTC
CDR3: CASSPEIRGYTF

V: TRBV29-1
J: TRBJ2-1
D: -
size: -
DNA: TGCAGCGTTACAGGGATGGGTGAGCAGTTCTTC
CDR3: CSVTGMGEQFF

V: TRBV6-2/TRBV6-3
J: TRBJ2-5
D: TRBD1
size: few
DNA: TGTGCCAGCAGTTACCCGGGGACAGGGACCGCAGAGACCCAGTACTTC
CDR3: CASSYPGTGTAETQYF

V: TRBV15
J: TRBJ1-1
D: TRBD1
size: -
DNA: TGTGCCACCAGCCTTCGACAGGGAGATGAAGCTTTCTTT
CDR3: CATSLRQGDEAFF

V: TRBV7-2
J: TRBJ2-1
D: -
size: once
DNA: TGTGCCAGCAGCCCCGATCCAGCGGGTTACAATGAGCAGTTCTTC
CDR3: CASSPDPAGYNEQFF

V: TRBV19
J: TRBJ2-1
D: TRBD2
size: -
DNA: TGTGCCAGTAGTATGGGGACTAGCGGGGGGCGACCCTACAATGAGCAGTTCTTC
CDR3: CASSMGTSGGRPYNEQFF

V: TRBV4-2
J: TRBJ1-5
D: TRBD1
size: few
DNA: TGTGCCAGCAGCCAAGATCTTGGACAGGGCAATCAGCCCCAGCATTTT
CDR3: CASSQDLGQGNQPQHF

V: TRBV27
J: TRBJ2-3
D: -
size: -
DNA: TGTGCCAGCAGTTTATCGGGCGGGCGTACGCAGTATTTT
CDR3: CASSLSGGRTQYF

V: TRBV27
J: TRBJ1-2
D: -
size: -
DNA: TGTGCCAGCAGTTTATCCCACTCTAACTATGGCTACACCTTC
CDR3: CASSLSHSNYGYTF

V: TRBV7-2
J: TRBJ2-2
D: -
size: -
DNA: TGTGCCAGCAGCTTAAAGATTGGCTTTGCAGGGGTTTACGGGGAGCTGTTTTTT
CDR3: CASSLKIGFAGVYGELFF

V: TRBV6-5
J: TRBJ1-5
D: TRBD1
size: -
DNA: TGTGCCAGCGCCGACAGGGAGGTTCAGCCCCAGCATTTT
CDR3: CASADREVQPQHF

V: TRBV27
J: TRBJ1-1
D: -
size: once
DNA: TGTGCCAGCAGTTATAACAGAAACACTGAAGCTTTCTTT
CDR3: CASSYNRNTEAFF

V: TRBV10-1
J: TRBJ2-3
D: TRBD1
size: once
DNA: TGCGCCAGCAGTGAGTCGAGGGGGCTCGGCACAGATACGCAGTATTTT
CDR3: CASSESRGLGTDTQYF

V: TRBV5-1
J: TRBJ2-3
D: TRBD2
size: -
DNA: TGCGCCAGCAGCTTGGCTGGCGGGGGGGGAAACACAGATACGCAGTATTTT
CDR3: CASSLAGGGGNTDTQYF

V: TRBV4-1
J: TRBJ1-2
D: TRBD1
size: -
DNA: TGCGCCAGCAGCCATCCCAAGAACCCGGGACAGGGGGCGGAGGGCTACACCTTC
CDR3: CASSHPKNPGQGAEGYTF

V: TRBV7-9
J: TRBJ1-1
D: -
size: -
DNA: TGTGCCAGCAGCTTAGCCCCCCAGGGGCGCACTGAAGCTTTCTTT
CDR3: CASSLAPQGRTEAFF

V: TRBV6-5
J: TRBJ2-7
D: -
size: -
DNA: TGTGCCAGCAGGCAGAGCGATACACTAACCTACGAGCAGTACTTC
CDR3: CASRQSDTLTYEQYF

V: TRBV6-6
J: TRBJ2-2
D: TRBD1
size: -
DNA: TGTGCCAGCAGTTACGACAGGGGATACACCGGGGAGCTGTTTTTT
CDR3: CASSYDRGYTGELFF